This paragraph covers one TCR beta chain sequence. The germline gives CDR1 MDHEN, CDR2 SYDVKM. The CDR3 extends over 14 amino acids. V was pared by 10 bases and J by 4 bases, with 8 bases of the junction left unmatched. The data were obtained in a study of early T cells in non-severe SARS-CoV-2 infection. For the study at large: It was bulk RNA from unsorted whole blood that was sequenced, and the chains were unpaired.

The library protocol tagged individual cDNA molecules with unique molecular identifiers. TCRdb independently ran MiXCR on the 5' RACE reads; one entry per CDR3 protein. The sample includes some 56,000 distinct CDR3 sequences, about 15% of them seen just once. The sequence came from an adult who was a healthcare worker with PCR-confirmed SARS-CoV-2 infection or an uninfected control (not recorded which). The sample was whole blood, taken at baseline. The V and J genes are TRBV28 and TRBJ1-2; 11 bases agree with TRBD1. The CDR3 protein is CATSHGTGGYGYTF. The DNA of the CDR3 is TGTGCCACCTCTCACGGGACAGGGGGCTATGGCTACACCTTC.